This T cell receptor beta chain was documented in a study of spatial heterogeneity in lung cancer. On the study more broadly: TCR transcript abundance in tumor regions was strongly correlated with the T cell module score obtained from matched bulk RNA-seq.

The germline CDR1 and CDR2 sequences are SQVTM and ANQGSEA. The CDR3 totals 15 residues. Whole-study findings and limits: Intratumoral expanded alpha and beta TCR counts were found to track tumor mutation counts.

Each CDR3 protein gets one entry after TCRdb re-called the 5' RACE reads with MiXCR. Among 9,500 to 11,000 distinct CDR3 sequences, around 7.8% were seen once, and the ten largest hold about 18%. Time point noted: sample taken at primary tumor resection. Material for sequencing was whole RNA from tumor, nontumor lung or frozen PBMC, left unsorted. Comments on this clonotype: Its antigen is not identified. Possible read error: a much larger clone is one base away.

This TCR came from a male donor with early-stage non-small cell lung cancer. Sample: lung tumor tissue, taken at surgery. This rearrangement joins TRBV29-1 to TRBJ2-3, with 9 bases aligning to TRBD2. The CDR3 DNA reads TGCGGCGTTGCGGTCCTAGCGGGATTAGAAGATACGCAGTATTTT. Its translation is CGVAVLAGLEDTQYF.